This T cell receptor (beta chain) was sequenced during a study of OX40 agonist ivuxolimab in advanced cancers. A few counts support this clone. The target antigen is unknown. Broader study findings: Antigen specificity was not determined for the expanded peripheral T cells.

The protocol was immunoSEQ multiplex PCR, while the TCRdb copy is restricted to in-frame clones and leaves out a portion. The sample lists approximately 48,000 clones, 87% occurring once. Trimming stripped 1 base from V and 2 bases from J, with 4 bases between. This CDR3 comprises 13 residues. Germline assignment: CDR1 SGHKS and CDR2 YYEKEE (reference sequence). The receptor's source is an adult with an advanced solid tumor such as melanoma, head and neck, liver or kidney cancer. The chain recombines TRBV5-5 with TRBJ1-5; the D is unclear. The material sequenced was CD4+ or CD8+ T cells sorted from blood, taken in a trial of the OX40 agonist ivuxolimab. CDR3 sequence: CASSLYGNQPQHF. The DNA of the CDR3 is TGTGCCAGCAGCTTGTACGGCAATCAGCCCCAGCATTTT.